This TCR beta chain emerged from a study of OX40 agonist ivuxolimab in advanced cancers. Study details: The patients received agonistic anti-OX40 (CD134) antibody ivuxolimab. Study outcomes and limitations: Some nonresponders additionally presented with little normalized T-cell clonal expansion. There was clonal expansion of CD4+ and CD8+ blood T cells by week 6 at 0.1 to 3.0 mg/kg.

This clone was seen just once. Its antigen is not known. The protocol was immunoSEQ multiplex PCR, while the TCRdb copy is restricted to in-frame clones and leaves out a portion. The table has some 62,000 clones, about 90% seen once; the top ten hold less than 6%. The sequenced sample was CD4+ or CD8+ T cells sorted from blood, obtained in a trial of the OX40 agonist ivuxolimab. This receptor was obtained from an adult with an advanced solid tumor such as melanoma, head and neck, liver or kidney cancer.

CDR3 loop: CASRLEDTQETQYF. For the CDR3, the DNA is TGTGCCAGCAGACTGGAAGATACCCAAGAGACCCAGTACTTC. J is TRBJ2-5 and V is TRBV5-6; D is ambiguous. The V end lost 5 bases, the J end lost 1 base, and 12 bases lay between the germline ends. CDR3 length: 14 residues. Germline V gene sequence: CDR1 SGHDT, CDR2 YYEEEE.